The T cell receptor beta chain under discussion was sequenced for a study of T-cell memory formation after mild COVID-19. TCRdb independently ran MiXCR on the 5' RACE reads; one entry per CDR3 protein. The sample has 310,000 or so distinct CDR3 sequences, around 15% seen once. Study observations and caveats: Later expanders leaned toward CD4+, whereas clones contracting from day 15 to 85 were balanced CD4/CD8.

About this clonotype itself: Its specificity is unknown.

The TCR comes from a man aged 18 to 30 who had mild COVID-19 (a few samples of this study predate the infection). Cell type and time point are not known. The sample taken for sequencing was PBMCs or a T cell subset sorted from them (not recorded which).

The CDR3 loop reads CASSLQVGSPLHF. The CDR3 nucleotides are TGTGCCAGCAGTTTGCAGGTTGGCTCACCCCTCCACTTT. The chain combines TRBV12-3 or TRBV12-4 with TRBJ1-6; no firm D call. Trimming removed 3 bases from V and 10 bases from J, with 10 bases in between. This CDR3 is built from 13 residues.